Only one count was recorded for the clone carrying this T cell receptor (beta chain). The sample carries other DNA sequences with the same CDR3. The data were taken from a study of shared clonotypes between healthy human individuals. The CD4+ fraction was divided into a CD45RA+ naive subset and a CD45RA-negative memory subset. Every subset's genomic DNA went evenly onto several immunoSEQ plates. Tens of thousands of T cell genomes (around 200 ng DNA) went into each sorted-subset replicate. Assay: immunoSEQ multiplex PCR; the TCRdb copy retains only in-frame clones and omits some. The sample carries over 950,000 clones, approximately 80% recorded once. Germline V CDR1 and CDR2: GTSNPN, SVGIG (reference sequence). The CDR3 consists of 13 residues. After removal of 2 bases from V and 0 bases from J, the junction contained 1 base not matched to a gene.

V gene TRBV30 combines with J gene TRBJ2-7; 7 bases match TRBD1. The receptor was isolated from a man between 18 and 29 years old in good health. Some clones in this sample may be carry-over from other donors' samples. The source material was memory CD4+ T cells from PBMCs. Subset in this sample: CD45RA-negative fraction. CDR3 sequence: CAWSRDSSYEQYF. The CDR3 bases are TGTGCCTGGAGTCGGGACAGCTCCTACGAGCAGTACTTC.